This TCR beta chain was sequenced in a study of blood T cell repertoires in COVID-19. Overall study context: From the United States, Italy and Spain came samples of acute and convalescent COVID-19. Sample material is recorded as cDNA or gDNA derived from T cells, B-cell-depleted T cells, or PBMCs.

The ends were cut back, 4 bases at V and 0 bases at J, with 7 bases in the middle. The CDR3 extends over 13 amino acids. CDR1 is LNHDA, CDR2 SQIVND, per germline (reference sequence). The authors' processing: By means of reference gene primer amplification, nucleated cell counts were estimated. Some clones are missing from TCRdb's copy, which holds only in-frame ones; the method was immunoSEQ multiplex PCR. The DNA was the basis for D and trimming; V, J and clone size are from that table. The sample lists roughly 67,000 clones, around 74% occurring once. The rearrangement links TRBV19 to TRBJ2-7; D gene ambiguous. The sequence was obtained from a woman aged 45-65 years with active or convalescent COVID-19. Sample: peripheral blood. CDR3 in amino acids: CASSRVNSYEQYF. In nucleotides, the CDR3 is TGTGCCAGTAGTAGAGTTAACTCCTACGAGCAGTACTTC.